The TCR beta chain under discussion was sequenced for a study of molecular identifiers for immune sequencing clone quantification. Bulk libraries came from a prior protocol with listed TCR primers. One entry per CDR3 protein, called by TCRdb with MiXCR from the PCR reads. The sample lists 53,000 or so distinct CDR3 sequences, 36% occurring once. This CDR3 has 14 residues. V trimming: 5 bases; J trimming: 5 bases; junction bases outside the gene matches: 8. Per the germline V gene, CDR1 is MDHEN and CDR2 is SYDVKM. This TCR derives from a human donor in good health. Some libraries in this study had Jurkat cell RNA spiked in. The gene calls are TRBV28 and TRBJ2-7; 8 bases map to TRBD2. The specimen was naive CD8+ T cells from blood, with Jurkat cell RNA spiked in. This sample's subset: FACS-sorted CD8+CD4-CCR7+CD45RA+ naive T cells. The DNA for the CDR3 is TGTGCCAGCAGTCCCGTCGGGAGGGCCAACGAGCAGTACTTC. This translates into CASSPVGRANEQYF.